Below are 28 T cell receptor beta chains sequenced from a single sample in a study of CD8+CD57+ T cells in acquired aplastic anemia. Patients included in sequencing had previously demonstrated CD8+CD57+ cell expansion by flow cytometry. TCR beta VDJ combinations and CDR3 sequences were profiled from genomic DNA. One entry per CDR3 protein results from TCRdb running MiXCR on the reads. The table records approximately 220,000 distinct CDR3 sequences, roughly half of them present only once. The specimen sequenced was sorted CD4+, CD8+, or CD8+CD57+ T cells (not recorded which) from PBMCs. These receptor sequences come from a human donor with aplastic anemia.

Comment on this clonotype: A much larger clonotype is one base distant, so this may be a read error. The chain carries TRBV9 and TRBJ2-7, with 8 bases lining up with TRBD1. This CDR3 spans 15 amino acids. The germline CDR1 and CDR2 sequences are SGDLS and YYNGEE. The DNA of the CDR3 is TGTGCCAACAGCGTAGACATGGACAGGGCCTACGAGCAGTACTTC. Amino acid sequence: CANSVDMDRAYEQYF. The variable domain in full, with the rest retrieved from reference TRBV9 and TRBJ2-7, is DSGVTQTPKHLITATGQRVTLRCSPRSGDLSVYWYQQSLDQGLQFLIQYYNGEERAKGNILERFSAQQFPDLHSELNLSSLELGDSALYFCANSVDMDRAYEQYFGPGTRLTVT.

This clonotype was seen at least ten times. The rearrangement joins TRBV7-9 to TRBJ1-5; D not certain. The CDR3 totals 15 residues. The V end lost 5 bases, the J end lost 6 bases, and 17 bases lay between the germline ends. The germline V gene has CDR1 SEHNR and CDR2 FQNEAQ (reference sequence). DNA of the CDR3: TGTGCCAGCAGCGGAGGAGTATCCTGGGCTCAGCCCCAGCATTTT. Residues: CASSGGVSWAQPQHF.

The CDR3 region is CASSPNGYTF. CDR3 in DNA: TGTGCCAGCAGCCCTAATGGCTACACCTTC. The chain recombines TRBV5-8 with TRBJ1-2; no reliable D call. Germline-derived CDR1 and CDR2 are SGHTS and YDEGEE. The CDR3 runs 10 residues. Trimming pared 4 bases from V and 6 bases from J, leaving 4 bases between.

The chain employs TRBV24-1 and TRBJ2-7, with no clear D. Trimming shortened V by 5 bases and J by 3 bases, and 4 bases separated the two germline ends. CDR3 size: 11 residues. The V gene's germline CDR1 is KGHDR and CDR2 SFDVKD. This CDR3 is CATSGFYEQYF. DNA of the CDR3: TGTGCCACCAGTGGCTTCTACGAGCAGTACTTC.

J is TRBJ1-2 and V is TRBV27; 7 positions match TRBD1. The CDR3 sequence is 15 residues long. The trim removed 2 bases at V and 4 bases at J, leaving 7 bases unmatched. The germline gives CDR1 MNHEY, CDR2 SMNVEV (reference sequence). This CDR3 reads CASSLAGGLFYGYTF. In nucleotides, the CDR3 is TGTGCCAGCAGTTTAGCAGGGGGTCTTTTCTATGGCTACACCTTC.

The chain uses TRBV11-2 and TRBJ2-7; D remains unclear. Trimming left V 3 bases short and J 3 bases short, with 12 bases between. Germline V gives CDR1 SGHAT, CDR2 FQNNGV. This CDR3 region has 14 residues. The DNA of the CDR3 is TGTGCCAGCAGCTTTCTTTTACAAAACTACGAGCAGTACTTC. This codes for CASSFLLQNYEQYF.

This clonotype was counted ten times or more. The J gene is TRBJ2-1, the V gene TRBV20-1; the match to TRBD2 covers 10 bases. The CDR3 has 15 amino acids. Germline V CDR1 and CDR2: DFQATT, SNEGSKA (reference sequence). With 5 bases clipped from V and 8 bases from J, the junction kept 12 bases outside the gene matches. CDR3 residues: CSAPRLAGVVYEQFF. CDR3 bases: TGCAGTGCTCCCCGGCTAGCGGGGGTTGTCTATGAGCAGTTCTTC.

This sequence joins TRBV11-2 and TRBJ2-7; D might be TRBD1 (5 bases). V lost 2 bases and J lost 1, with 9 bases in between. CDR3 length: 14 amino acids. Germline values: CDR1 SGHAT, CDR2 FQNNGV. The CDR3 protein is CASSLKKGSYEQYF. The CDR3 DNA follows: TGTGCCAGCAGCTTAAAAAAGGGGTCCTACGAGCAGTACTTC.

This clonotype was seen many times. The chain combines TRBV19 with TRBJ2-7; no firm D call. This CDR3 comprises 13 residues. The V and J ends lost 1 base and 3 bases respectively, with 7 bases between them. Germline CDR1 LNHDA, CDR2 SQIVND (reference sequence). In nucleotides, the CDR3 is TGTGCCAGTAGTATAGGTCATAACTACGAGCAGTACTTC. This sequence encodes CASSIGHNYEQYF.

Ten or more counts support this clonotype. The chain uses TRBV18 and TRBJ2-5; the D gene is possibly TRBD1 (5 bases). The germline CDR1 and CDR2 sequences are KGHSH and LQKENI. V lost 3 bases, J lost 14 bases, and 16 bases lay in between. CDR3 size: 12 residues. CDR3 region: CASSPPGLDPYF. CDR3 nucleotides: TGTGCCAGCTCACCTCCAGGGCTGGACCCCTACTTC.

This clonotype was observed a few times. The rearrangement joins TRBV5-1 to TRBJ2-7; D is unresolved. The germline V gene encodes CDR1 SGHRS and CDR2 YFSETQ. This CDR3 contains 13 residues. The V end lost 4 bases, the J end lost 3 bases, and 11 bases lay between the germline ends. The CDR3 nucleotides are TGCGCCAGCAGCGAAGGACCCCACTACGAGCAGTACGTC. Translation: CASSEGPHYEQYV.

This chain uses TRBV19 with TRBJ2-3; TRBD2 is a possible D gene (6 bases). CDR3 size: 13 residues. Germline V gives CDR1 LNHDA, CDR2 SQIVND (reference sequence). Trimming pared 3 bases from V and 4 bases from J, leaving 8 bases between. This chain's CDR3 is CASSISGADTQYF. CDR3 nucleotides: TGTGCCAGTAGTATTAGCGGTGCAGATACGCAGTATTTT.

This clonotype was seen once. The J gene is TRBJ1-6, the V gene TRBV7-8, with a weak D call TRBD1 (5 bases). The germline V gene has CDR1 SGHVS and CDR2 FQNEAQ. The V and J ends lost 5 bases and 10 bases respectively, with 12 bases between them. The CDR3 covers 13 residues. CDR3 loop: CASSREWDSPLHF. The CDR3 DNA sequence: TGTGCCAGCAGCCGGGAGTGGGACTCACCCCTCCACTTT.

On this clonotype itself: With a much larger clone just one base away, this may be a read error. V gene TRBV5-1 combines with J gene TRBJ2-5, with D possibly being TRBD1 (5 bases). The J call may be mistaken, given a closer DNA end match to TRBJ2-7. Germline-derived CDR1 and CDR2 are SGHRS and YFSETQ. CDR3 length: 16 amino acids. CDR3 sequence: CASSSADISVWYEQYF. The DNA for the CDR3 is TGCGCCAGCAGCTCGGCGGACATATCGGTATGGTACGAGCAGTACTTC.

The chain couples TRBV30 to TRBJ2-5, with a weak D call TRBD1 (6 bases). Trimming stripped 4 bases from V and 5 bases from J, with 11 bases between. Germline V gene lookup returns CDR1 GTSNPN and CDR2 SVGIG (reference sequence). This CDR3 region has 12 residues. CDR3 residues: CAWKQGIETQYF. In DNA, the CDR3 is TGTGCCTGGAAACAGGGAATTGAGACCCAGTACTTC.

At least ten counts were recorded for this clonotype. The chain recombines TRBV5-6 with TRBJ2-5; 7 bases are a match to TRBD2. Germline CDR1 and CDR2: SGHDT and YYEEEE. The CDR3 length is 15 residues. V lost 4 bases, J lost 5 bases, and 11 bases stayed unmatched. This CDR3 is CASSVVGLVQETQYF. CDR3 sequence (DNA): TGTGCCAGCAGCGTTGTCGGACTAGTCCAGGAGACCCAGTACTTC.

The gene calls are TRBV5-4 and TRBJ2-7; a weak D match, TRBD2 (5 bases). Trimming removed 0 bases at V and 0 bases at J, with 7 bases between. The CDR3 extends over 14 amino acids. Germline CDR1 reads SGHNT; CDR2 reads YYREEE (reference sequence). The CDR3 region is CASSLGGISYEQYF. The CDR3 DNA follows: TGTGCCAGCAGCTTGGGAGGGATCTCCTACGAGCAGTACTTC. The full variable domain, in which reference TRBV5-4 and TRBJ2-7 provide the parts outside the CDR3, is ETGVTQSPTHLIKTRGQQVTLRCSSQSGHNTVSWYQQALGQGPQFIFQYYREEENGRGNFPPRFSGLQFPNYSSELNVNALELDDSALYLCASSLGGISYEQYFGPGTRLTVT.

This clonotype was observed a few times. V is TRBV30 and J is TRBJ2-7; D is possibly TRBD2 (7 bases). Germline CDR1 is GTSNPN and CDR2 is SVGIG (reference sequence). This CDR3 contains 14 residues. Trimming left V 6 bases short and J 2 bases short, with 17 bases between. The CDR3 DNA is TGTGCCTGCCTTGAGGGGGGGGGTCCCTACGAGCAGTACTTC. Encoded protein: CACLEGGGPYEQYF. The full variable domain, with the rest looked up from reference TRBV30 and TRBJ2-7, is SQTIHQWPATLVQPVGSPLSLECTVEGTSNPNLYWYRQAAGRGLQLLFYSVGIGQISSEVPQNLSASRPQDRQFILSSKKLLLSDSGFYLCACLEGGGPYEQYFGPGTRLTVT.

This clonotype was recorded a few times. This chain joins TRBV29-1 and TRBJ2-5; possibly TRBD1 or TRBD2 for D (5 bases each). Germline V gene lookup returns CDR1 SQVTM and CDR2 ANQGSEA. The CDR3 extends over 13 amino acids. The V gene lost 7 bases and the J gene lost 2 bases, with 14 bases spanning the gap. The CDR3 nucleotides read TGCAGCGCAAGAGGGACGTCTCAAGAGACCCAGTACTTC. Translating gives CSARGTSQETQYF.

This chain joins TRBV7-8 and TRBJ2-7; D is possibly TRBD1 (5 bases). Germline CDR1 SGHVS, CDR2 FQNEAQ. This CDR3 contains 13 residues. V lost 5 bases and J 4 bases, leaving 12 bases between the germline ends. The CDR3 nucleotides read TGTGCCAGCAGCACAAGACAGTTATACGAGCAGTACTTC. This sequence encodes CASSTRQLYEQYF.

This clonotype was observed many times. J is TRBJ1-1 and V is TRBV20-1, with D tentatively TRBD1 (5 bases). Germline V lookup: CDR1 DFQATT, CDR2 SNEGSKA (reference sequence). Trimming took off 0 bases at V and 2 bases at J, with 10 bases between the two ends. CDR3 size: 14 residues. CDR3 nucleotides: TGCAGTGCTAGAGATTGGGGGAATAACACTGAAGCTTTCTTT. Amino acid sequence: CSARDWGNNTEAFF.

Points on this clonotype: This clone may be a read error of a much larger clone one base away. Because it lacks the conserved phenylalanine or tryptophan at the end, this CDR3 is likely a read error. The chain links TRBV6-1 to TRBJ2-7; D is possibly TRBD1 (6 bases). The germline V gene has CDR1 MNHNS and CDR2 SASEGT. With 2 bases removed from V and 0 bases from J, the gap between germline ends came to 8 bases. The CDR3 runs to 14 residues. The CDR3 DNA reads as TGTGCCAGCAGTGAAAGGGGGAACTCCTACGAGCAGTACTCC. Translating gives CASSERGNSYEQYS.

With regard to this clonotype: Because the CDR3 is missing its conserved closing phenylalanine or tryptophan, this is likely a read error. The chain uses TRBV20-1 and TRBJ1-1; D gene uncertain. With 0 bases removed from V and 10 bases from J, the gap between germline ends came to 15 bases. In germline, CDR1 is DFQATT, CDR2 SNEGSKA (reference sequence). CDR3 length equals 13 residues. CDR3 protein: CSARDGRPFRAFL. For the CDR3, the DNA is TGCAGTGCTAGAGACGGGAGGCCTTTTCGAGCTTTCTTG.

The rearrangement links TRBV11-2 to TRBJ2-3; 13 nucleotides agree with TRBD2. CDR1 and CDR2 from the germline V gene are SGHAT and FQNNGV. CDR3 length equals 16 residues. Trimming took 4 bases from V and 6 from J; bases not matched to a gene: 7. The CDR3 DNA sequence: TGTGCCAGCAGCTCCCGGACTAGCGGGAGTGGGGATACGCAGTATTTT. Translating gives CASSSRTSGSGDTQYF.

V and J are TRBV2 and TRBJ1-4; 9 positions match TRBD1. Germline CDR1 reads SNHLY; CDR2 reads FYNNEI. The CDR3 runs 11 residues. With V trimmed by 6 bases and J by 15 bases, 5 bases remained unmatched. The CDR3 is CASRGTGTVFF. Written as DNA, the CDR3 is TGTGCCAGCAGGGGGACAGGGACGGTGTTTTTT. Variable domain in full (rest from reference TRBV2 and TRBJ1-4): EPEVTQTPSHQVTQMGQEVILRCVPISNHLYFYWYRQILGQKVEFLVSFYNNEISEKSEIFDDQFSVERPDGSNFTLKIRSTKLEDSAMYFCASRGTGTVFFGSGTQLSVL.

The chain recombines TRBV30 with TRBJ2-1; 10 nucleotides align to TRBD2. The CDR3 contains 15 residues. Trimming removed 0 bases from V and 5 bases from J; junction bases left unmatched: 4. Per the germline V gene, CDR1 is GTSNPN and CDR2 is SVGIG (reference sequence). The CDR3 region is CAWSVMLAGDNEQFF. CDR3 DNA sequence: TGTGCCTGGAGTGTGATGCTAGCGGGGGACAATGAGCAGTTCTTC.

The V gene is TRBV6-1, the J gene TRBJ2-6, with a possible D match to TRBD2 (6 bases). CDR3 length: 14 amino acids. Germline V CDR1 and CDR2: MNHNS, SASEGT. V was cut by 1 base and J by 12 bases, with 13 bases left in between. CDR3 sequence reads: CASSEETVSGVLTF. The CDR3 bases are TGTGCCAGCAGTGAAGAGACAGTTAGCGGCGTCCTGACTTTC.

Regarding this clonotype: Here the CDR3 omits its conserved ending phenylalanine or tryptophan, so a read error is the likely source. The CDR3 sequence is CSAEAGETQYY. The CDR3, as DNA: TGCAGTGCTGAAGCCGGAGAGACCCAGTACTAC. V is TRBV20-1 and J is TRBJ2-5; no definite D call. This CDR3 is 11 amino acids long. The ends were cut back, 5 bases at V and 4 bases at J, with 8 bases in the middle. The germline gives CDR1 DFQATT, CDR2 SNEGSKA (reference sequence).